The present TCR beta chain was sequenced within a study of blood T cell repertoires in COVID-19. Turning to the study itself: Spain, Italy and the United States supplied samples that represented acute and convalescent COVID-19.

CDR3 size: 14 residues. Germline V CDR1 and CDR2: SGHVS, FNYEAQ. V was clipped by 4 bases and J by 6 bases, with 14 bases between them. Participants, roughly 18 to 90 years old, spanned around 25 US areas. Clinical history as reported by participants underpinned cohort assignment. Cohort 3 recovered donors had two negative PCRs, clearance, or symptom resolution. Repertoires were generated with immunoSEQ multiplex PCR, while TCRdb's copy carries only in-frame clones and drops some. The top ten clones hold 5.5% to 7% of a sample with approximately 280,000 clones, roughly nine tenths of them seen once. This TCR came from a woman in her thirties or forties who had recovered from COVID-19. The V gene is TRBV7-6, the J gene TRBJ2-3; TRBD2 is a possible D gene (5 bases). The sequencing input was PBMCs or T cells enriched from blood (not recorded which). CDR3: CASSSTREGDTQYF. The CDR3 DNA reads as TGTGCCAGCAGCTCTACCCGGGAAGGGGATACGCAGTATTTT.